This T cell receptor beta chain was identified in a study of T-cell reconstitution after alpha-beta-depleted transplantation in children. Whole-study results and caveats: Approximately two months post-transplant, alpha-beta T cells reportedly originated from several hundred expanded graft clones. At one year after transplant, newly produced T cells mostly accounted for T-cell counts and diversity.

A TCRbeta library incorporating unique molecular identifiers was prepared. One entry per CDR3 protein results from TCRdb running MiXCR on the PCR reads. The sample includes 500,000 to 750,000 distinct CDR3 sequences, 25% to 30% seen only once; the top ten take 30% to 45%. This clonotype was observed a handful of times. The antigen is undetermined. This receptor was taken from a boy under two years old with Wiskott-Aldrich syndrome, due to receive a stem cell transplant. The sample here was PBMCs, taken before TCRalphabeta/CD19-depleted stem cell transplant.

The CDR3 DNA reads as TGCGCCAGCAGCTTGGCCATGACGCCAGATACGCAGTATTTT. Amino acid sequence: CASSLAMTPDTQYF. V gene TRBV5-1 combines with J gene TRBJ2-3, with no clear D. Germline values: CDR1 SGHRS, CDR2 YFSETQ. V dropped 0 bases and J dropped 4 bases, with 9 bases sitting between them. The CDR3 spans 14 residues.